Presented here are 18 T cell receptor beta chains from one specimen sequenced in a study of OX40 agonist ivuxolimab in advanced cancers. Here immunoSEQ multiplex PCR was the method, and the copy in TCRdb shows in-frame clones only, minus some. The sample records just over 60,000 clones, 87% being singletons. The starting material was CD4+ or CD8+ T cells sorted from blood, obtained in a trial of the OX40 agonist ivuxolimab. Every receptor here comes from an adult with an advanced solid tumor such as melanoma, head and neck, liver or kidney cancer.

The chain joins TRBV11-3 to TRBJ2-7; a weak D match, TRBD2 (6 bases). CDR1 and CDR2 (germline): SGHNT, YENEEA. The V gene lost 6 bases and the J gene lost 1 base, with 19 bases spanning the gap. This CDR3 is 16 amino acids long. CDR3 residues: CASRSGGPDVSYEQYF. As DNA, the CDR3 is TGTGCCAGCAGGTCCGGGGGACCGGACGTATCCTACGAGCAGTACTTC.

V is TRBV15 and J is TRBJ2-3, with D perhaps TRBD1 (5 bases). CDR3 length: 16 amino acids. Germline lookup yields CDR1 LNHNV and CDR2 YYDKDF (reference sequence). Trimming pared 1 base from V and 2 bases from J, leaving 13 bases between. Here the CDR3 reads CATSRVRRGNTDTQYF. In nucleotides, the CDR3 is TGTGCCACCAGCAGAGTTCGTAGGGGCAACACAGATACGCAGTATTTT. Combining the CDR3 with reference TRBV15 and TRBJ2-3 gives the whole variable domain DAMVIQNPRYQVTQFGKPVTLSCSQTLNHNVMYWYQQKSSQAPKLLFHYYDKDFNNEADTPDNFQSRRPNTSFCFLDIRSPGLGDTAMYLCATSRVRRGNTDTQYFGPGTRLTVL.

The chain carries TRBV18 and TRBJ1-1, with D possibly being TRBD1 (6 bases). CDR1 KGHSH and CDR2 LQKENI come from the germline V gene. V was pared by 3 bases and J by 1 base, with 12 bases between. The CDR3 consists of 15 residues. The CDR3 nucleotides read TGTGCCAGCTCACCCAGGCGACAGGAGAACACTGAAGCTTTCTTT. It specifies CASSPRRQENTEAFF.

The chain recombines TRBV19 with TRBJ1-5; no firm D call. Looked up from germline, CDR1 is LNHDA and CDR2 is SQIVND (reference sequence). The CDR3 loop spans 15 amino acids. Trimming stripped 4 bases from V and 0 bases from J, with 10 bases between. CDR3 residues: CASSTRSYSNQPQHF. CDR3 sequence (DNA): TGTGCCAGTAGTACCAGGTCCTATAGCAATCAGCCCCAGCATTTT.

The chain combines TRBV28 with TRBJ2-7; maybe TRBD2 (7 bases). Germline CDR1 MDHEN, CDR2 SYDVKM. The CDR3 totals 16 residues. The V and J ends lost 7 bases and 1 base respectively, with 20 bases between them. The CDR3 is CASTSPGASGSYEQYF. In nucleotides, the CDR3 is TGTGCCAGCACTTCGCCAGGGGCTAGCGGATCCTACGAGCAGTACTTC.

V usage is TRBV6-6 and J usage is TRBJ2-7; 10 nucleotides align to TRBD1. CDR1 and CDR2 (germline): MNHNY, SVGAGI (reference sequence). This CDR3 region has 14 residues. Trimming removed 6 bases from V and 2 bases from J; junction bases left unmatched: 4. The CDR3 DNA is TGTGCCAGCAGACGGGACAGGGGCACCTACGAGCAGTACTTC. It yields the protein CASRRDRGTYEQYF.

The chain combines TRBV28 with TRBJ1-6, with a possible D match to TRBD1 (5 bases). Germline CDR1 MDHEN, CDR2 SYDVKM. Trimming took off 2 bases at V and 10 bases at J, with 12 bases between the two ends. CDR3 length equals 14 residues. The chain's CDR3 is CASSLGGGRSPLHF. The CDR3 DNA follows: TGTGCCAGCAGTTTAGGGGGGGGTAGGTCACCCCTCCACTTT.

In nucleotides, the CDR3 is TGTGCCTGGAGTTCGGGGAATAAGCAGCCCCAGCATTTT. It is translated as CAWSSGNKQPQHF. V gene TRBV30 combines with J gene TRBJ1-5, with unresolved D. CDR1 GTSNPN and CDR2 SVGIG come from the germline V gene (reference sequence). There are 13 residues in the CDR3. Trimming pared 2 bases from V and 7 bases from J, leaving 12 bases between.

The CDR3 protein is CASSPDGSSYNEQFF. In nucleotides, the CDR3 is TGCGCCAGCAGCCCGGACGGTAGCTCCTACAATGAGCAGTTCTTC. The V and J genes are TRBV5-1 and TRBJ2-1, with no clear D. This CDR3 region has 15 residues. Germline lookup yields CDR1 SGHRS and CDR2 YFSETQ. The ends were cut back, 4 bases at V and 0 bases at J, with 11 bases in the middle.

The chain joins TRBV5-8 to TRBJ2-1; D gene uncertain. The CDR3 contains 15 residues. Germline V gene lookup returns CDR1 SGHTS and CDR2 YDEGEE. V lost 2 bases and J lost 4, with 13 bases in between. The CDR3 loop is CASSFEVKRYNEQFF. DNA of the CDR3: TGTGCCAGCAGCTTTGAGGTCAAAAGATACAATGAGCAGTTCTTC.

CDR3 sequence (DNA): TGTGCCAGCAGCTTGATCGGAGTCTCTGGAAACACCATATATTTT. It encodes CASSLIGVSGNTIYF. The chain is built from TRBV5-4 and TRBJ1-3; D not resolved. V was trimmed by 1 base and J by 0 bases, leaving 8 bases between them. Per germline, CDR1 SGHNT and CDR2 YYREEE (reference sequence). This CDR3 has 15 residues.

As for this clone: This sample includes further DNA sequences coding for the same CDR3. This chain connects TRBV30 to TRBJ2-1; D call uncertain. In germline, CDR1 is GTSNPN, CDR2 SVGIG (reference sequence). The CDR3 contains 11 residues. Trimming shortened V by 0 bases and J by 9 bases, and 6 bases separated the two germline ends. The CDR3 sequence is CAWSVASEQFF. The CDR3 bases are TGTGCCTGGAGTGTAGCTAGTGAGCAGTTCTTC. The variable domain in full, with the rest retrieved from reference TRBV30 and TRBJ2-1, is SQTIHQWPATLVQPVGSPLSLECTVEGTSNPNLYWYRQAAGRGLQLLFYSVGIGQISSEVPQNLSASRPQDRQFILSSKKLLLSDSGFYLCAWSVASEQFFGPGTRLTVL.

DNA of the CDR3: TGTGCCAGCAGCGACCAGCGGGGGACCAACACCGGGGAGCTGTTTTTT. Translation gives CASSDQRGTNTGELFF. The chain links TRBV7-9 to TRBJ2-2, with 8 bases that match TRBD2. Germline assignment: CDR1 SEHNR and CDR2 FQNEAQ (reference sequence). V shed 5 bases, J shed 2 bases, and the junction held 7 bases outside the gene matches. The CDR3 has 16 amino acids.

The gene calls are TRBV6-5 and TRBJ1-3, with 9 positions matching TRBD1. Germline assignment: CDR1 MNHEY and CDR2 SVGAGI. The V and J ends lost 5 bases and 6 bases, in that order; junction bases with no gene match: 5. The CDR3 consists of 14 residues. CDR3 amino acids: CASSGWDRENTIYF. CDR3 coding DNA: TGTGCCAGCAGTGGCTGGGACAGGGAAAACACCATATATTTT.

This clone has a handful of counts. V usage is TRBV9 and J usage is TRBJ1-1; tentative D call: TRBD1 (6 bases). Trimming removed 10 bases from V and 5 bases from J, with 18 bases in between. The CDR3 sequence is 13 residues long. Germline V CDR1 and CDR2: SGDLS, YYNGEE. CDR3 nucleotide sequence: TGTGCCGGAAGGTCGGGGGCAGGTACTGAAGCTTTCTTT. It encodes CAGRSGAGTEAFF.

V is TRBV5-6 and J is TRBJ1-1; D is unresolved. CDR3 length: 13 residues. The germline V gene encodes CDR1 SGHDT and CDR2 YYEEEE. Trimming pared 0 bases from V and 5 bases from J, leaving 8 bases between. CDR3: CASSLGMSTEAFF. The CDR3 bases are TGTGCCAGCAGCTTGGGAATGTCGACTGAAGCTTTCTTT.

The rearrangement links TRBV5-6 to TRBJ2-5; weak D call: TRBD2 (6 bases). Germline assignment: CDR1 SGHDT and CDR2 YYEEEE. V lost 1 base to trimming and J lost 5 bases, with 12 bases between them. The CDR3 is made up of 14 amino acids. The CDR3 loop reads CASSLQLARETQYF. The CDR3 bases are TGTGCCAGCAGCTTGCAACTAGCTCGGGAGACCCAGTACTTC.

This clone occurred a few times. The chain has TRBV11-2 and TRBJ2-1; TRBD2 matches at 7 bases. V was pared by 5 bases and J by 2 bases, with 6 bases of the junction left unmatched. The V gene's germline CDR1 is SGHAT and CDR2 FQNNGV. The length of the CDR3 is 15 residues. Written as DNA, the CDR3 is TGTGCCAGCAGCCTCCTTCTAGCGGCCTACAATGAGCAGTTCTTC. Amino acids: CASSLLLAAYNEQFF.